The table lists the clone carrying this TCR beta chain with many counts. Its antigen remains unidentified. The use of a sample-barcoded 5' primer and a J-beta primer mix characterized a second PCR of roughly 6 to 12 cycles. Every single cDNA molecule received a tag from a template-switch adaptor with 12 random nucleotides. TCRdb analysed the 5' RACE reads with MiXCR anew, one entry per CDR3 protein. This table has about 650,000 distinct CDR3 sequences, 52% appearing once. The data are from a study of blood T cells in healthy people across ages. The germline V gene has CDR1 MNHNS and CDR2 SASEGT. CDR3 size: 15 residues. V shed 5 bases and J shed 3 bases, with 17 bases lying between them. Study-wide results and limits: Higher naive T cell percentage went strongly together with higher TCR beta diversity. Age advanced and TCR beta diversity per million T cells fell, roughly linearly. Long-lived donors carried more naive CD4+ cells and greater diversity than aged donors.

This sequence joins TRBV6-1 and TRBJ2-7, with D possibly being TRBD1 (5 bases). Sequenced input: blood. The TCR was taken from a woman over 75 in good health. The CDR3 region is CASSPDGQYIYEQYF. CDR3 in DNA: TGTGCCAGCAGTCCGGATGGACAATATATCTACGAGCAGTACTTC.